This is a list of T cell receptor beta chains from one sample in a study of control samples from healthy donors and cancer patients. Sequenced by immunoSEQ multiplex PCR; TCRdb stores in-frame clones only, minus some. The sample lists about 150,000 clones; 93% were seen once. The sample taken for sequencing was blood. All receptors derive from a man younger than 30 in good health. CDR3s include the opening cysteine and the closing phenylalanine or tryptophan. The D gene is left open where the match is weak. Size values are once, few and many counts, or a class for expanded clones, and some rows have none.

J	V	D	length	size	CDR3	DNA
TRBJ1-5	TRBV6-5	NA	12	NA	CASRGGNQPQHF	TGTGCCAGCAGGGGGGGTAATCAGCCCCAGCATTTT
TRBJ2-1	TRBV28	TRBD2	16	NA	CASSSGREVSYNEQFF	TGTGCCAGCAGTTCAGGTCGGGAGGTTTCCTACAATGAGCAGTTCTTC
TRBJ2-3	TRBV6-2/TRBV6-3	NA	15	NA	CASSQGRAVSNTQYF	TGTGCCAGCAGTCAAGGGCGGGCCGTTTCGAATACGCAGTATTTT
TRBJ2-2	TRBV4-2	TRBD1	15	NA	CASRPTGGTTGELFF	TGTGCCAGCAGACCGACAGGGGGGACTACGGGGGAGCTGTTTTTT
TRBJ2-7	TRBV28	TRBD2	18	NA	CASSLPGLAGGISYEQYF	TGTGCCAGCAGTTTGCCGGGACTAGCGGGTGGAATCTCCTACGAGCAGTACTTC
TRBJ2-1	TRBV15	TRBD2	15	NA	CATSGAEGGSGEQFF	TGTGCCACCAGCGGGGCTGAGGGCGGGAGCGGTGAGCAGTTCTTC
TRBJ2-7	TRBV5-4	TRBD1	14	NA	CASRSDRVIHEQYF	TGTGCCAGCAGGTCCGACAGGGTGATCCACGAGCAGTACTTC
TRBJ2-1	TRBV27	TRBD2	16	NA	CASSLNAAGGPNEQFF	TGTGCCAGCAGTTTAAACGCGGCGGGAGGGCCCAATGAGCAGTTCTTC
TRBJ1-1	TRBV18	TRBD1	15	NA	CASSPTDRAGTEAFF	TGTGCCAGCTCACCAACGGACAGGGCGGGGACTGAAGCTTTCTTT
TRBJ2-5	TRBV7-3	TRBD1	14	NA	CASSLGTGEETQYF	TGTGCCAGCAGCCTCGGGACAGGGGAAGAGACCCAGTACTTC
TRBJ1-2	TRBV6-1	NA	14	once	CASSEALSGYGYTF	TGTGCCAGCAGTGAAGCGCTATCGGGATATGGCTACACCTTC
TRBJ2-1	TRBV9	NA	13	NA	CASSVDRYNEQFF	TGTGCCAGCAGCGTGGACCGCTACAATGAGCAGTTCTTC
TRBJ2-7	TRBV4-2	NA	12	NA	CASSQDRTEQYF	TGTGCCAGCAGCCAAGATCGGACCGAGCAGTACTTC
TRBJ1-5	TRBV7-8	NA	15	NA	CASSRQYYSNQPQHF	TGTGCCAGCAGCCGACAGTATTATAGCAATCAGCCCCAGCATTTT
TRBJ1-1	TRBV2	NA	12	few	CASRMERTEAFF	TGTGCCAGCAGAATGGAGAGAACTGAAGCTTTCTTT
TRBJ1-4	TRBV5-1	NA	16	NA	CASSLSVDTRNEKLFF	TGCGCCAGCAGCTTGTCAGTGGACACTAGAAATGAAAAACTGTTTTTT
TRBJ2-7	TRBV30	TRBD2	17	once	CAWDRGIRGLAGYEQYF	TGTGCCTGGGACCGGGGGATTCGGGGACTAGCGGGATACGAGCAGTACTTC
TRBJ2-7	TRBV10-1	TRBD1	14	NA	CASSDYTGEYEQYF	TGCGCCAGCAGTGATTACACAGGGGAATACGAGCAGTACTTC
TRBJ2-2	TRBV19	TRBD1	11	NA	CASRTGPWLLF	TGTGCCAGCCGGACAGGCCCATGGCTGCTTTTT
TRBJ2-2	TRBV5-4	NA	15	NA	CASSFYGVGGGELFF	TGTGCCAGCAGCTTCTACGGCGTCGGGGGCGGGGAGCTGTTTTTT
TRBJ2-3	TRBV29-1	TRBD2	12	NA	CSVGRGGGTQYF	TGCAGCGTTGGGCGGGGGGGAGGCACGCAGTATTTT
TRBJ1-5	TRBV19	NA	12	NA	CASSDLNQPQHF	TGTGCCAGTAGTGACTTGAATCAGCCCCAGCATTTT
TRBJ2-7	TRBV9	NA	15	NA	CASSVEGGRAYEQYF	TGTGCCAGCAGCGTAGAGGGGGGGCGCGCCTACGAGCAGTACTTC
TRBJ2-3	TRBV7-8	NA	11	NA	CASSWADTQYF	TGTGCCAGCAGCTGGGCGGATACGCAGTATTTT
TRBJ2-3	TRBV19	NA	14	NA	CASSTASHSDTQYF	TGTGCCAGTAGTACAGCCTCTCACTCAGATACGCAGTATTTT
TRBJ2-1	TRBV5-1	TRBD1	13	NA	CASQTGATNEQFF	TGCGCCAGTCAAACAGGGGCTACGAATGAGCAGTTCTTC
TRBJ1-3	TRBV6-1	NA	19	NA	CASSVFLGSYTTSGNTIYF	TGTGCCAGCAGTGTCTTTCTGGGATCCTACACGACCTCTGGAAACACCATATATTTT
TRBJ1-2	TRBV19	TRBD1	14	NA	CASSTTRTGYGYTF	TGTGCCAGTAGTACCACGAGGACAGGATATGGCTACACCTTC